This TCR beta chain originates from a study of T cell repertoires in cytomegalovirus infection (dated by TCRdb to about 2019). For the study in its entirety: Recently identified HLA-C-restricted CMV epitopes, whose presentation resists viral immunomodulation, were targeted by peptide stimulations together with well-studied HLA-B-restricted epitopes. Donor HLA type was relevant to the analysis, because carriage of CMV infection together with the matching HLA type was indicated by public TCR beta signatures. Overall results and qualifications from the work: In both this cohort and an independent cohort of several hundred donors, the cumulative frequency of public TCR beta family members distinguished carriers of CMV infection plus the relevant HLA type. The ex vivo response was dominated by HLA-C-restricted CMV-specific TCR beta clonotypes, which also provided the single most frequent clonotype in two of eight donors.

Sequencing was performed on an Illumina HiSeq 1500. TCRdb reanalyzed the raw reads on its own, using fastp at Q25 for trimming and MiXCR for clone calling, and kept in-frame beta chains. Rows are combined by CDR3 protein, so each entry shows the most common genes and DNA. The sample includes around 900,000 distinct CDR3 sequences, with about a third observed a single time. The ten largest clones take up roughly 13% of the sample. This clonotype was recorded at least ten times. Its antigen is still unknown. Base qualities were left out, and no much larger clone turns up one base away. Unmatched junction bases come to 4, with V trimmed by 6 bases and J by 1 base. Including the terminal cysteine and phenylalanine, the CDR3 comprises 14 residues. Only CDR3 DNA remains: 42 bases, in frame from the first base. CDR1 MNHEY and CDR2 SMNVEV were looked up in the germline V gene (reference sequence). The treatment or condition label on this specimen signifies: in vitro stimulation with specific CMV peptide epitopes to enrich CMV-specific T cells.

The sequence came from a human donor in good health (CMV status not recorded). Some clones in this sample may be carry-over from other donors' samples. The chain uses TRBV27 and TRBJ1-1; 8 junctional bases match TRBD1. The sequenced sample was cultured CD8+ T cells from PBMCs, obtained from culture after CMV antigen stimulation. The CDR3 region reads CASSLGTGNTEAFF. The nucleotide sequence is given as TGTGCCAGCAGCTTAGGGACAGGGAACACTGAAGCTTTCTTT.